The 13 T cell receptor beta chains in this list originate from one sample, sequenced in a study of T cells after somatic rescue of genetic block. Assay used: immunoSEQ multiplex PCR; TCRdb lists only in-frame clones, some missing. The data contain tens of thousands of clones, approximately 90% of them singletons. Material: peripheral blood mononuclear cells (PBMCs). These receptors were collected from a man younger than 40.

This rearrangement joins TRBV27 to TRBJ2-7; 8 bases agree with TRBD1. CDR1 and CDR2 from the germline V gene are MNHEY and SMNVEV (reference sequence). V lost 3 bases and J lost 6; bases outside the gene matches: 4. This CDR3 has 13 residues. CDR3 in amino acids: CASSFRGRGEQYF. The CDR3 DNA follows: TGTGCCAGCAGTTTCAGGGGGCGAGGCGAGCAGTACTTC.

The chain carries TRBV10-3 and TRBJ2-3, with TRBD1 matching over 8 bases. The germline V gene encodes CDR1 ENHRY and CDR2 SYGVKD. V trimming: 3 bases; J trimming: 4 bases; junction bases outside the gene matches: 3. This CDR3 spans 14 amino acids. Here the CDR3 reads CAISEGQGADTQYF. CDR3 coding DNA: TGTGCCATCAGTGAAGGACAGGGAGCAGATACGCAGTATTTT.

The chain links TRBV6-1 to TRBJ1-4; 12 bases map to TRBD1. Germline CDR1 is MNHNS and CDR2 is SASEGT. Trimming at V came to 3 bases and at J to 7 bases, leaving 9 bases not matched to a gene. The CDR3 is made up of 17 amino acids. CDR3 sequence: CASSETGTGGGIEKLFF. The CDR3 bases are TGTGCCAGCAGTGAGACCGGGACAGGGGGCGGAATTGAAAAACTGTTTTTT.

The chain links TRBV5-1 to TRBJ2-2, with a tentative D call TRBD1 (6 bases). The germline gives CDR1 SGHRS, CDR2 YFSETQ. CDR3 length: 17 residues. Trimming stripped 0 bases from V and 5 bases from J, with 17 bases between. CDR3 region: CASSLGITGSSTGELFF. The CDR3 DNA follows: TGCGCCAGCAGCTTGGGGATTACAGGGAGTTCGACCGGGGAGCTGTTTTTT.

The sample holds one count of this clone. For the CDR3, the DNA is TGCAGCGTTGACGGGACCGAGTACAATGAGCAGTTCTTC. It specifies CSVDGTEYNEQFF. J is TRBJ2-1 and V is TRBV29-1, with D perhaps matching TRBD1 or TRBD2 (5 bases each). The CDR3 length is 13 residues. Trimming left V 3 bases short and J 4 bases short, with 10 bases between. Germline V gene data show CDR1 as SQVTM and CDR2 as ANQGSEA.

V usage is TRBV7-8 and J usage is TRBJ2-2, with D uncertain. V dropped 2 bases and J dropped 6 bases, with 16 bases sitting between them. Germline V gene sequence: CDR1 SGHVS, CDR2 FQNEAQ. CDR3 length: 16 residues. In DNA, the CDR3 is TGTGCCAGCAGCTTATCCCTTTGGCAGGTCGCCGGGGAGCTGTTTTTT. Amino acid sequence: CASSLSLWQVAGELFF.

This chain links TRBV4-1 with TRBJ1-2; D is undetermined. CDR3 length equals 15 residues. V was shortened by 0 bases and J by 0 bases, with 8 bases between the two germline ends. The germline gives CDR1 MGHRA, CDR2 YSYEKL. The CDR3 reads CASSQEVGANYGYTF. Written as DNA, the CDR3 is TGCGCCAGCAGCCAAGAAGTGGGAGCTAACTATGGCTACACCTTC.

The genes are TRBV18 and TRBJ2-2, with 10 bases fitting TRBD1. Per the germline V gene, CDR1 is KGHSH and CDR2 is LQKENI. There are 15 residues in the CDR3. The V gene end was trimmed by 1 base and the J gene end by 6 bases; junction bases not matched to a gene: 2. CDR3 sequence: CASSPRTGGAGELFF. The CDR3 DNA sequence: TGTGCCAGCTCACCACGGACAGGGGGGGCCGGGGAGCTGTTTTTT.

The CDR3 here is CASSPTGQGANTEAFF. DNA of the CDR3: TGTGCCAGCAGCCCAACCGGCCAGGGGGCGAACACTGAAGCTTTCTTT. The rearrangement links TRBV14 to TRBJ1-1; 8 nucleotides agree with TRBD1. J gave up 1 base and V 4 bases, and 8 bases lay outside the gene matches. Germline values: CDR1 SGHDN, CDR2 FVKESK. The CDR3 has 16 amino acids.

The rearrangement uses TRBV6-6 and TRBJ2-7; 11 positions match TRBD2. The CDR3 spans 15 residues. The V segment lost 2 bases and the J segment 1 base; nucleotides outside the gene matches: 1. CDR1 and CDR2 from the germline V gene are MNHNY and SVGAGI (reference sequence). CDR3 sequence: CASSYGTSGSYEQYF. In nucleotides, the CDR3 is TGTGCCAGCAGTTACGGGACTAGCGGTTCCTACGAGCAGTACTTC.

The chain uses TRBV10-2 and TRBJ2-7; D might be TRBD1 or TRBD2, each matching 5 bases. V lost 8 bases and J 3 bases, leaving 14 bases between the germline ends. This CDR3 has 13 residues. Germline values: CDR1 WSHSY, CDR2 SAAADI. The CDR3 bases are TGCGCCAGCCGTGGGGGAGCGATCTACGAGCAGTACTTC. This sequence encodes CASRGGAIYEQYF.

This chain links TRBV7-9 with TRBJ1-4; TRBD1 agrees at 7 bases. Germline lookup yields CDR1 SEHNR and CDR2 FQNEAQ (reference sequence). The CDR3 length is 15 residues. After removal of 5 bases from V and 6 bases from J, the junction contained 9 bases not matched to a gene. The DNA of the CDR3 is TGTGCCAGCAGCCCAGGGAGACAGGGTGATGAAAAACTGTTTTTT. Protein sequence: CASSPGRQGDEKLFF.

The V gene is TRBV7-6, the J gene TRBJ2-1; no reliable D call. Trimming took 5 bases from V and 8 from J, leaving 13 bases between them. This CDR3 spans 13 amino acids. CDR1 is SGHVS, CDR2 FNYEAQ, per germline. CDR3 coding DNA: TGTGCCAGCAGCCACAAGTATATCGATGAGCAGTTCTTC. Encoded protein: CASSHKYIDEQFF. The full variable domain, rest sourced from reference TRBV7-6 and TRBJ2-1, is GAGVSQSPRYKVTKRGQDVALRCDPISGHVSLYWYRQALGQGPEFLTYFNYEAQQDKSGLPNDRFSAERPEGSISTLTIQRTEQRDSAMYRCASSHKYIDEQFFGPGTRLTVL.